The sequence of this T cell receptor (beta chain) was determined in a study of blood T cell repertoires in COVID-19 (dated by TCRdb to about 2020). In terms of the full investigation: Samples covering the acute and convalescent phases of COVID-19 were provided by collaborators in the United States, Italy and Spain. Where available, HLA class I and class II types were obtained from metadata supplied by the sample provider rather than from assay-based typing. Subjects who had been exposed to COVID-19, were actively infected with it, or had recovered from it provided the deeply sampled blood TCRbeta repertoires that made up the dataset. Nearly every sample came with metadata listing a de-identified subject ID, COVID-19 status, age in years and sex. Samples came from the ongoing ImmuneRACE study (first 160 participants) plus 1,254 subjects from 6 global collaborators. The material from the prospective study consisted of cDNA or gDNA derived from T cells, B-cell-depleted T cells, or PBMCs. The repertoires were made available in a free public database intended to serve as a resource for research on the immune response to SARS-CoV-2.

The germline V gene sets CDR1 to MDHEN and CDR2 to SYDVKM. Inclusive of the bounding cysteine and phenylalanine, the CDR3 is 14 residues long. The retained sequence is limited to the CDR3, 42 bases, with the frame set at the first base. V was cut back by 5 bases and J by 7 bases, leaving a gap of 14 bases between them. Results and caveats for the whole study, not just this receptor: How much clinical and demographic metadata was included differed by source and by participant, and the metadata was provided uncurated.

TCRbeta CDR3 regions were amplified from genomic DNA using the immunoSEQ Assay, a bias-controlled multiplex PCR. On the authors' methods: Within the assay, amplification of reference gene primers was used to estimate how many nucleated cells each sample contained. To quantify the absolute abundance of each unique TCRbeta CDR3 rearrangement, sequence reads were collapsed and filtered. For each sample, productive Simpson clonality was calculated by taking the square root of Simpson's diversity index across productive rearrangements. Entries here come from immuneACCESS through TCRdb and include only in-frame sequences with V and J called. Some clones fail to appear in such tables; in the studies checked, an unresolved V gene covers under half of the shortfall, and the cause of the remainder is unknown. The V and J calls and clone size come from that table; D and trimming were worked out from the DNA. The sample table lists nearly 200,000 clones, approximately 84% of them with a count of one. Clones ranked in the top ten supply more than 4.5% of the sample.

With respect to this clone: What antigen it recognizes has not been identified. The input lacks base qualities; no much larger clone sits a single base away.

Whole blood was collected in K2EDTA tubes by collaborating institutions according to the institutions' own protocols. Collaborator samples were shipped for TCRbeta analysis as frozen whole blood, isolated PBMCs, or DNA extracted from either sample type. Sequencing was carried out using peripheral blood. The receptor chain draws on TRBV28 and TRBJ2-2; D gene: possibly TRBD2, on 5 matching bases. This clonotype was obtained from an older woman with active or convalescent COVID-19. The DNA sequence is as follows: TGTGCCAGCAGTCCTCGGACTGTGGACGGGGAGCTGTTTTTT. This translates into CASSPRTVDGELFF.